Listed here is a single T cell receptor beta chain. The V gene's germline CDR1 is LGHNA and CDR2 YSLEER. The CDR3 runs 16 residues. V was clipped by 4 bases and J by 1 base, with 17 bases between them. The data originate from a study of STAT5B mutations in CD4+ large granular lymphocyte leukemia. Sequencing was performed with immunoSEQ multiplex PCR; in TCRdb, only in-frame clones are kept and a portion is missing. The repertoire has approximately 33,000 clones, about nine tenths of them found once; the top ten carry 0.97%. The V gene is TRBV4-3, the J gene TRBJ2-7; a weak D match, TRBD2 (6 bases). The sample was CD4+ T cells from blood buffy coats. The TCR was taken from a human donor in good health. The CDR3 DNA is TGCGCCAGCAGCCCGGGGGTAGGGCGTAGTTCCTACGAGCAGTACTTC. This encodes CASSPGVGRSSYEQYF.